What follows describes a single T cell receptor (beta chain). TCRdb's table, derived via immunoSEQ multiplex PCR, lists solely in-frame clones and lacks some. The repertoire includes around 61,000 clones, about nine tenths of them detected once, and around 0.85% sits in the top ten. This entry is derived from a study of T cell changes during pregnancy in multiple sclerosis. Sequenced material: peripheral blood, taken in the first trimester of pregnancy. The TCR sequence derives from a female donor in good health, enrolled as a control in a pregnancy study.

The DNA of the CDR3 is TGTGCCAGCAGTTCGCGACAGCTTGCAACTAATGAAAAACTGTTTTTT. Translated, it gives CASSSRQLATNEKLFF. The V gene is TRBV27, the J gene TRBJ1-4, with D maybe TRBD1 (5 bases). The length of the CDR3 is 16 residues. V lost 4 bases and J 0 bases, leaving 12 bases between the germline ends. The germline CDR1 and CDR2 sequences are MNHEY and SMNVEV (reference sequence).